The 14 T cell receptor beta chains below come from one sample, sequenced in a study of read filtering for tumor transcriptome and immune sequencing. Molecular barcoded adaptors covering alpha/delta and beta/gamma chains were used on approximately 400 ng RNA. TCRdb independently ran MiXCR on the reads; one entry per CDR3 protein. The sample carries 40,000 to 50,000 distinct CDR3 sequences, over 10% recorded once. Sequencing input: a population of CD138-negative cells sorted from bone marrow. All receptors derive from a donor at least 40 years old with multiple myeloma.

This clonotype occurred many times. This sequence joins TRBV19 and TRBJ2-2; 16 bases match TRBD2. The CDR3 is 19 amino acids. Trimming at V came to 5 bases and at J to 1 base, leaving 7 bases not matched to a gene. The germline CDR1 and CDR2 sequences are LNHDA and SQIVND (reference sequence). The CDR3 protein is CASSPGTSGRAMNTGELFF. CDR3 bases: TGTGCCAGTAGTCCCGGGACTAGCGGGAGGGCCATGAACACCGGGGAGCTGTTTTTT.

This clonotype was counted ten times or more. At one boundary the junction diverges from the germline segment, which might be a read error. The chain combines TRBV29-1 with TRBJ1-1; D remains unclear. The CDR3 length is 10 residues. Germline lookup yields CDR1 SQVTM and CDR2 ANQGSEA. CDR3 loop: CGSDNTEALF. In DNA form, the CDR3 reads TGCGGTTCAGATAACACTGAAGCTCTCTTT.

At least ten counts were recorded for this clonotype. V usage is TRBV20-1 and J usage is TRBJ2-6; D tentatively fits TRBD1 or TRBD2 (5 bases each). V lost 3 bases and J 2 bases, leaving 11 bases between the germline ends. CDR1 is DFQATT, CDR2 SNEGSKA, per germline (reference sequence). This CDR3 has 15 residues. CDR3 loop: CSARGPSAGANVLTF. For the CDR3, the DNA is TGCAGTGCTAGGGGACCCAGCGCTGGGGCCAACGTCCTGACTTTC.

V and J are TRBV6-1 and TRBJ2-5; D gene ambiguous. The CDR3 is 13 amino acids. The germline CDR1 and CDR2 sequences are MNHNS and SASEGT. V was shortened by 8 bases and J by 1 base, with 11 bases between the two germline ends. The CDR3 DNA reads as TGTGCCAGCCGTCATGGAGTCCAAGAGACCCAGTACTTC. It specifies CASRHGVQETQYF.

In this sample, this clonotype turned up many times. This chain links TRBV29-1 with TRBJ1-1; 7 nucleotides align to TRBD1. The V and J ends lost 3 bases and 6 bases, in that order; junction bases with no gene match: 4. Germline V gene data show CDR1 as SQVTM and CDR2 as ANQGSEA. The CDR3 consists of 12 residues. CDR3 sequence: CSVDRGFSEAFF. The CDR3 DNA is TGCAGCGTTGACAGGGGGTTTTCTGAAGCTTTCTTT.

This clonotype was counted many times. The gene calls are TRBV28 and TRBJ1-1; TRBD1 aligns across 11 bases. Losses at the gene ends were 4 bases for V and 4 bases for J; bases not matched to a gene: 8. The germline V gene has CDR1 MDHEN and CDR2 SYDVKM. CDR3 length equals 16 residues. DNA of the CDR3: TGTGCCAGCAGTTCCGGGACAGGGGGTTTTGGCACTGAAGCTTTCTTT. This sequence encodes CASSSGTGGFGTEAFF.

This clonotype was seen at least ten times. This chain links TRBV7-2 with TRBJ2-5; D remains ambiguous. CDR1 is SGHTA and CDR2 is FQGNSA in the germline V gene. V lost 1 base, J lost 1 base, and 7 bases lay in between. This CDR3 region has 14 residues. Written as DNA, the CDR3 is TGTGCCAGCAGCTTAGATGGCGTCCAAGAGACCCAGTACTTC. Translation: CASSLDGVQETQYF.

This clonotype was seen many times. The chain is built from TRBV20-1 and TRBJ2-5, with D perhaps matching TRBD1 or TRBD2 (6 bases each). The V end lost 0 bases, the J end lost 5 bases, and 19 bases lay between the germline ends. This CDR3 region has 16 residues. Germline V gene lookup returns CDR1 DFQATT and CDR2 SNEGSKA (reference sequence). CDR3 coding DNA: TGCAGTGCTAGAGATTCACGGGGGCGGAGGCGGGAGACCCAGTACTTC. The encoded protein is CSARDSRGRRRETQYF.

This clonotype was found a few times. With a much larger clone just one base away, this may be a read error. This chain links TRBV3-1 with TRBJ2-2; perhaps TRBD2 as D (5 bases). Germline loops: CDR1 LGHDT, CDR2 YNNKEL (reference sequence). The CDR3 length is 14 residues. The CDR3 region has the DNA TGTGCCAGCAGCCCTCGTCCCCTCACCGGGGAGCTGCTTTTT. Its protein product is CASSPRPLTGELLF.

This clonotype came up many times. The rearrangement links TRBV4-1 to TRBJ2-7, with 8 bases matching TRBD1. The CDR3 spans 16 residues. V was pared by 0 bases and J by 3 bases, with 7 bases of the junction left unmatched. Looked up from germline, CDR1 is MGHRA and CDR2 is YSYEKL. This CDR3 reads CASSQDPGTGNYEQYF. In nucleotides, the CDR3 is TGCGCCAGCAGCCAAGATCCCGGGACAGGCAACTACGAGCAGTACTTC.

The table lists this clonotype with many counts. The gene calls are TRBV20-1 and TRBJ2-1; possibly TRBD1 or TRBD2 for D (5 bases each). Germline CDR1 and CDR2: DFQATT and SNEGSKA (reference sequence). This CDR3 region has 16 residues. Trimming removed 0 bases at V and 8 bases at J, with 20 bases between. CDR3 DNA sequence: TGCAGTGCTAGAGACCCGGCGCAGGGAGCTGTCGATGAGCAGTTCTTC. Amino acid sequence: CSARDPAQGAVDEQFF.

A word on this clonotype: A much larger clone lies one base from this, so it may be a read error. The V and J genes are TRBV6-2 or TRBV6-3 and TRBJ2-1; 12 bases align to TRBD2. The germline V gene has CDR1 MNHEY and CDR2 SVGEGT. This CDR3 contains 14 residues. Trimming took 7 bases from V and 7 from J; bases not matched to a gene: 5. This chain's CDR3 is CASKTSGRRNEQFF. The CDR3, as DNA: TGTGCCAGCAAAACTAGCGGGAGGCGGAATGAGCAGTTCTTC.

As to this clonotype: It differs at one base from a far larger clone, so likely a read error. The genes are TRBV4-2 and TRBJ1-1; perhaps TRBD1 as D (5 bases). CDR1 LGHNA and CDR2 YNFKEQ come from the germline V gene. CDR3 length: 13 amino acids. The CDR3 sequence is CASSLSQGRRASF. In nucleotides, the CDR3 is TGTGCCAGCAGCTTATCGCAGGGTCGGAGGGCTTCCTTT.

This clonotype appeared a few times. The V gene is TRBV7-2, the J gene TRBJ2-3; D is perhaps TRBD1 (5 bases). V lost 3 bases and J 4 bases, leaving 8 bases between the germline ends. The length of the CDR3 is 13 residues. The V gene's germline CDR1 is SGHTA and CDR2 FQGNSA. In DNA, the CDR3 is TGTGCCAGCAGCTTCAGGGCGTCAGATACGCAGTATTTT. This codes for CASSFRASDTQYF.